This record looks at one TCR beta chain sequence and its context. Its recognized antigen is unknown. There are no base qualities to consult, and no much larger clone falls within one base. Via the germline V gene (reference sequence), CDR1 is LNHDA and CDR2 SQIVND. The junction carries 20 bases between V and J, which are trimmed by 5 bases and 3 bases respectively. Counted from cysteine to phenylalanine, this CDR3 has 17 amino acids. CDR3 DNA is the only sequence kept; it has 51 bases, read in frame from the first base. This sample stems from a study of breast tumors, draining lymph nodes, adjacent tissues (dated by TCRdb to the mid-2010s). Background on the whole study: Breast cancer patients provided tumor, adjacent nontumor tissue and axillary lymph nodes, and the study compared the TCR beta repertoires across these three sources. The study aimed to assess the relationships and possible T-cell exchange between tumor, surrounding tissue and draining lymph node repertoires in human breast cancer.

Lymph node samples came from the axillary draining lymph nodes of breast cancer patients. Findings and caveats that apply to the study as a whole: The conclusion that tumor T cells originate in lymph nodes was framed as consistent with a hypothesis rather than directly demonstrated. Tumor T-cell repertoires showed less diversity than lymph node repertoires and more diversity than nontumor tissue repertoires, and tumor T-cell repertoires showed preferential V and J gene usage. Tumor and nontumor tissue repertoires were found to be significantly more similar in luminal-like than in basal-like breast cancer. A scenario in which most tumor T cells derive from the lymph node and then expand within tumor tissue was judged to be consistent with the data.

The reads were generated on an Illumina HiSeq 2000. Multiplex PCR amplification was used to build the TCR beta chain libraries. High-throughput sequencing was used to analyze the amplified TCR beta chain products. TCRdb trimmed the raw reads at Q25, called clones with MiXCR and kept productive beta chains. Entries are consolidated by CDR3 protein sequence, retaining the most common genes and DNA. Present in this sample are approximately 130,000 distinct CDR3 sequences, 21% of which were seen just once. The biggest ten clones account for about 2.2% of the sample. The sample was axillary lymph node tissue. This receptor was taken from a female donor with breast cancer. Some clones in this sample may be carry-over from other donors' samples. The V and J segments used are TRBV19 and TRBJ2-1; no D gene can be assigned with confidence. The sequenced DNA: TGTGCCAGTAGTCCCTCTCGGACGCTAGGGCTCTACAATGAGCAGTTCTTC. This yields the protein CASSPSRTLGLYNEQFF.